This is a list of T cell receptor beta chains from one sample in a study of cytomegalovirus exposure and HLA in healthy donors. Profiled with immunoSEQ multiplex PCR; TCRdb holds only in-frame clones, not every one. The sample records about 160,000 clones, around four fifths being singletons. Sequenced: PBMCs. These receptors were collected from a man aged 25 to 40 in good health and CMV-seropositive. Both conserved end residues are part of each CDR3. The D gene is left open where the match is weak. Some rows have no size entry. The others give once, few or many, or a class for an expanded clone.

J gene | D gene | V gene | clone size | CDR3 DNA | CDR3 protein
TRBJ2-7 | - | TRBV6-5 | few | TGTGCCAGCAGTGACACCTACGAGCAGTACTTC | CASSDTYEQYF
TRBJ1-5 | TRBD1 | TRBV27 | - | TGTGCCAGCAGTTTTAATCCAACCCCGGGACAGGCTAGCAATCAGCCCCAGCATTTT | CASSFNPTPGQASNQPQHF
TRBJ1-6 | - | TRBV5-6 | - | TGTGCCAGCAGCATCCACCAACAGACCTATAATTCACCCCTCCACTTT | CASSIHQQTYNSPLHF
TRBJ2-1 | TRBD2 | TRBV4-3 | - | TGCGCCAGCAGCCAAGATCGACTAGCGGGGGGGTACAATTCCTACAATGAGCAGTTCTTC | CASSQDRLAGGYNSYNEQFF
TRBJ2-7 | - | TRBV27 | - | TGTGCCAGCAGTCCGACGGTGACTATCTACGAGCAGTACTTC | CASSPTVTIYEQYF
TRBJ1-4 | - | TRBV25-1 | - | TGTGCCAGCAGTGAATGGGGCAGGGATGACGAAAAACTGTTTTTT | CASSEWGRDDEKLFF
TRBJ2-3 | TRBD2 | TRBV11-2 | once | TGTGCCAGCAGCTTAAGGGGCAGCGGGGGGGTAGATACGCAGTATTTT | CASSLRGSGGVDTQYF
TRBJ2-1 | TRBD2 | TRBV19 | - | TGTGCCAGTAGGGTGACTAGCGGGGGGTGGGCCTACAATGAGCAGTTCTTC | CASRVTSGGWAYNEQFF
TRBJ2-1 | - | TRBV19 | few | TGTGCCAGTAGTGGTTTCGGGGACTCATCCTACAATGAGCAGTTCTTC | CASSGFGDSSYNEQFF
TRBJ2-5 | TRBD2 | TRBV5-4 | once | TGTGCCAGCAGCGCCGGGACTAGCGGGGTTCAAGAGACCCAGTACTTC | CASSAGTSGVQETQYF
TRBJ1-1 | - | TRBV18 | - | TGTGCCAGCTCACCACCGGGCAGGGGCACTGAAGCTTTCTTT | CASSPPGRGTEAFF
TRBJ1-1 | TRBD1 | TRBV5-1 | once | TGCGCCAGCAGCCCAGACAGGGGGGACACTGAAGCTTTCTTT | CASSPDRGDTEAFF
TRBJ1-5 | - | TRBV19 | once | TGTGCCAGTAGTATTGGCCACCGCAGGGAGGTTGCTCAGCCCCAGCATTTT | CASSIGHRREVAQPQHF
TRBJ1-2 | - | TRBV6-4 | - | TGTGCCAGCAGTGCCGTCGGGGGGCTGTATGGCTACACCTTC | CASSAVGGLYGYTF
TRBJ2-7 | - | TRBV10-1 | - | TGCGCCAGCAGCTCAGGCGCAGTTAGGCGCGAGCAGTACTTC | CASSSGAVRREQYF
TRBJ1-6 | TRBD1 | TRBV7-3 | - | TGTGCCAGCAGCACCGGGACAGGGTATTCACCCCTCCACTTT | CASSTGTGYSPLHF
TRBJ2-3 | TRBD2 | TRBV19 | - | TGTGCCAGTAGTATCGGTCTAGCGGGGGGGCGGAGCACAGATACGCAGTATTTT | CASSIGLAGGRSTDTQYF
TRBJ2-1 | TRBD2 | TRBV2 | - | TGTGCCAGCAGTCTTAGACTAGCGGTGCCCAATGAGCAGTTCTTC | CASSLRLAVPNEQFF
TRBJ1-4 | TRBD1 | TRBV9 | - | TGTGCCAGCAGCGTAGGGGGACAGGGGGGTGAAAAACTGTTTTTT | CASSVGGQGGEKLFF
TRBJ2-2 | TRBD2 | TRBV7-2 | - | TGTGCCAGCAGCTTAAACGGGGGGGCCGCGGGGGAGCTGTTTTTT | CASSLNGGAAGELFF
TRBJ1-2 | - | TRBV6-5 | - | TGTGCCAGCCTGAGGGTGGGATCCGCATATGGCTACACCTTC | CASLRVGSAYGYTF
TRBJ1-6 | TRBD1 | TRBV4-1 | - | TGCGCCAGCAGCCGGACAGGGGGCTCGAATTCACCCCTCCACTTT | CASSRTGGSNSPLHF
TRBJ2-7 | - | TRBV18 | once | TGTGCCAGCTCACCATTTCCCGGACAGACCTACGAGCAGTACTTC | CASSPFPGQTYEQYF
TRBJ2-7 | TRBD1 | TRBV7-9 | - | TGTGCCAGCAGCCTAGGGACAGGGTTCTACGAGCAGTACTTC | CASSLGTGFYEQYF
TRBJ1-4 | TRBD1 | TRBV7-9 | - | TGTGCCAGCAGCCCCGGACAGGGCTGGGAAAAACTGTTTTTT | CASSPGQGWEKLFF
TRBJ2-1 | TRBD2 | TRBV4-1 | few | TGCGCCAGCAGCCAAGGGACTAGCGGGGGATACAATGAGCAGTTCTTC | CASSQGTSGGYNEQFF
TRBJ2-3 | TRBD2 | TRBV5-1 | - | TGCGCCAGCATGGGAGTAGCGGGGGGGCCCGGCACAGATACGCAGTATTTT | CASMGVAGGPGTDTQYF
TRBJ1-4 | - | TRBV4-3 | - | TGCGCCAGCAGCCAAGCGGTGGGGAGTCGTAATGAAAAACTGTTTTTT | CASSQAVGSRNEKLFF
TRBJ1-2 | - | TRBV7-9 | few | TGTGCCAGCAGCGAGGGCGGAGGGGACCCCCGTGGCTACACCTTC | CASSEGGGDPRGYTF
TRBJ1-6 | - | TRBV4-3 | few | TGCGCCAGCAGCCCGGGAGGGGGTTCACCCCTCCACTTT | CASSPGGGSPLHF
TRBJ2-3 | TRBD2 | TRBV6-4 | - | TGTGCCAGCAGTGCGTTGACTAGCGGGGTAACAGATACGCAGTATTTT | CASSALTSGVTDTQYF
TRBJ1-2 | TRBD1 | TRBV11-2 | - | TGTGCCAGCAGCCCAAGACAGGGGCAGGACTATGGCTACACCTTC | CASSPRQGQDYGYTF
TRBJ2-2 | TRBD2 | TRBV6-6 | once | TGTGCCAGCAGTTACTATGCGGGGGGTTCCGGGGAGCTGTTTTTT | CASSYYAGGSGELFF
TRBJ1-1 | TRBD1 | TRBV18 | - | TGTGCCAGCTCCCAGGGACAGGGAGGCTGGAGCACTGAAGCTTTCTTT | CASSQGQGGWSTEAFF
TRBJ1-5 | - | TRBV6-9 | - | TGTGCCAGCACTTTTACCCTTCGGGATCAAGATCAGCCCCAGCATTTT | CASTFTLRDQDQPQHF
TRBJ1-2 | - | TRBV9 | - | TGTGCCAGCAGCGTAGAATCCGGGGACTATGGCTACACCTTC | CASSVESGDYGYTF
TRBJ1-3 | - | TRBV6-6 | few | TGTGCCAGCAGTTACCCGGGACATAGCTCTGGAAACACCATATATTTT | CASSYPGHSSGNTIYF
TRBJ1-6 | - | TRBV4-3 | - | TGCGCCAGCAGCCACTCCGGGACAAGTGTGGATAATTCACCCCTCCACTTT | CASSHSGTSVDNSPLHF
TRBJ1-5 | - | TRBV6-6 | - | TGTGCCAGCGGACGGGGGGTCGAGACCCAGCATTTT | CASGRGVETQHF
TRBJ2-3 | - | TRBV9 | - | TGTGCCAGCAGCGAGGAAAACAGGTTTGGAACAGATACGCAGTATTTT | CASSEENRFGTDTQYF
TRBJ2-1 | - | TRBV5-1 | - | TGCGCCAGCAGCTTGGAGACTTCCAATGAGCAGTTCTTC | CASSLETSNEQFF
TRBJ2-7 | - | TRBV6-5 | - | TGTGCCAGCAGTTTAGATTCCGCCTACGAGCAGTACTTC | CASSLDSAYEQYF
TRBJ2-5 | TRBD2 | TRBV11-3 | - | TGTGCCAGCAGCTTAGACAGCGGGGGGCGCCAAGAGACCCAGTACTTC | CASSLDSGGRQETQYF
TRBJ1-5 | - | TRBV6-1 | - | TGTGCCAGCAGTGAAGCCGGGGTTAGCAATCAGCCCCAGCATTTT | CASSEAGVSNQPQHF
TRBJ2-5 | TRBD1 | TRBV7-2 | few | TGTGCCAGCAGCTTTAACAAGGGGGCGGGAGAGACCCAGTACTTC | CASSFNKGAGETQYF
TRBJ2-3 | TRBD1 | TRBV2 | - | TGTGCCAGCAGTGAACAGGGGGCAGTTGCTGATACGCAGTATTTT | CASSEQGAVADTQYF
TRBJ1-1 | TRBD1 | TRBV6-6 | - | TGTGCCAGCAGCGGGACAGGGAGAGGGTTGGAAGCTTTCTTT | CASSGTGRGLEAFF
TRBJ2-1 | - | TRBV18 | - | TGTGCCAGCTCACCAATCAGGGGCAGCTCCTACAATGAGCAGTTCTTC | CASSPIRGSSYNEQFF
TRBJ1-1 | - | TRBV2 | - | TGTGCCAGCACAACATTAGCGATGTACACTGAAGCTTTCTTT | CASTTLAMYTEAFF
TRBJ2-1 | TRBD2 | TRBV29-1 | few | TGCAGCCTTAGGGACTACAACAACAATGAGCAGTTCTTC | CSLRDYNNNEQFF
TRBJ1-6 | TRBD1 | TRBV19 | - | TGTGCCAGTAGTCCGGACAGGTTTATTTCACCCCTCCACTTT | CASSPDRFISPLHF